Detailed here is one T cell receptor beta chain. Trimming removed 5 bases from V and 0 bases from J, with 11 bases in between. CDR3 length equals 14 residues. The germline V gene has CDR1 SGHTA and CDR2 FQGNSA. Sample-barcoded 5' priming and a J-beta primer mix drove a second PCR of roughly 7 to 11 cycles. One entry per CDR3 protein, called by TCRdb with MiXCR from the 5' RACE reads. This table holds 600,000 or so distinct CDR3 sequences, approximately 30% found once. The sample comes from a study of blood T cells in healthy people across ages. V gene TRBV7-2 combines with J gene TRBJ2-7, with D tentatively TRBD1 (5 bases). Specimen: blood. This TCR was recovered from a woman aged 80 or over in good health. DNA of the CDR3: TGTGCCAGCAGCCTAAAGGACACCTCCTACGAGCAGTACTTC. It specifies CASSLKDTSYEQYF.